This section outlines one TCR beta chain sequence together with its context. The sample originates from a study of blood T cell repertoires in COVID-19. Study information: COVID-19 samples, acute and convalescent, were from the United States, Italy and Spain. T cells, B-cell-depleted T cells, or PBMCs provided the cDNA or gDNA that served as material.

Original processing notes: Amplification with reference gene primers provided the estimates of nucleated cell counts. Assay used: immunoSEQ multiplex PCR; TCRdb lists only in-frame clones, some missing. That table gives V, J and clone size, and the DNA gave D and trimming. This sample has tens of thousands of clones, with approximately 92% found just once. V trimming: 0 bases; J trimming: 9 bases; junction bases outside the gene matches: 3. The CDR3 extends over 14 amino acids. Germline V CDR1 and CDR2: SGDLS, YYNGEE. The sample comprised peripheral blood. This chain joins TRBV9 and TRBJ2-1, with 10 bases matching TRBD2. This clonotype originated in a man aged 50-60 years with active COVID-19. This chain's CDR3 is CASSVELAGFEQFF. The CDR3 nucleotides are TGTGCCAGCAGCGTAGAACTAGCGGGATTTGAGCAGTTCTTC.